This T cell receptor (beta chain) was captured in a study of identical twins. Using its own MiXCR run on the 5' RACE reads, TCRdb lists one record per CDR3 protein. The repertoire consists of more than 400,000 distinct CDR3 sequences, with roughly 15% occurring once and the leading ten covering 0.44%. CDR1 is SGHDT, CDR2 YYEEEE, per germline. V lost 4 bases and J lost 9, with 17 bases in between. There are 15 residues in the CDR3. This clonotype turned up a few times. This same sample was also part of a study on yellow fever vaccine responses in identical twins.

Sequencing was performed on CD4+ T cells sorted from blood. The clonotype originates from a woman aged 18-30 years in good health. This rearrangement joins TRBV5-6 to TRBJ1-6, with D possibly being TRBD1 (6 bases). The CDR3: CASSHRQDAGSPLHF. Here the CDR3 DNA reads TGTGCCAGCAGCCACAGACAGGACGCCGGTTCACCCCTCCACTTT.